This T cell receptor (beta chain) came from a study of blood T cell repertoires in COVID-19 (dated by TCRdb to 2019 to 2021). Study-wide context: The collaborator samples originated in the United States, Italy and Spain and spanned the acute and convalescent phases of COVID-19. Samples were obtained from the ongoing ImmuneRACE study (first 160 participants) and from 950 to 1,500 subjects provided by 6 global collaborators. The material from the prospective study consisted of cDNA or gDNA derived from T cells, B-cell-depleted T cells, or PBMCs. Where HLA class I and class II types were available, the types were taken from metadata supplied by the sample provider, not from assay-based typing. The repertoires were released in a freely available public database meant as a resource for research on the immune response to SARS-CoV-2. The sample metadata nearly always contained a de-identified subject ID, COVID-19 status, age in years and sex. The dataset comprised deeply sampled blood TCRbeta repertoires from subjects exposed to, actively infected with, or recovered from COVID-19.

Germline trimming: 2 bases from V, 8 bases from J; junction bases outside gene matches: 11. The CDR3 contains 16 residues, cysteine and phenylalanine counted. Kept here is only the CDR3 DNA, which spans 48 bases and is read in frame from base 1. The CDR1 and CDR2 encoded by the germline V gene (reference sequence) are SEHNR and FQNEAQ. TCRbeta CDR3 regions were amplified from genomic DNA by means of the immunoSEQ Assay, a bias-controlled multiplex PCR. In the source study's methods: The number of nucleated cells in each sample was estimated from the amplification of reference gene primers within the assay. To quantify the absolute abundance of each unique TCRbeta CDR3 rearrangement, sequence reads were collapsed and filtered. For each sample, productive Simpson clonality was calculated by taking the square root of Simpson's diversity index across productive rearrangements. TCRdb took over this immuneACCESS table, retaining in-frame rearrangements with V and J assigned. Such tables are incomplete; in checked studies, under half of the missing clones stem from an unresolved V gene, and the remainder is unexplained. V, J and clone size are those of that table, while D and trimming were read from the DNA. The sample has a few hundred thousand clones on record, approximately 89% of them singletons. The ten most abundant clones make up over 9.5% of the sample.

This clone showed up just once. Its antigen is not yet known. The sample holds no much larger clone one base away, and base qualities are not on file. The investigation overall reported the following: The amount of clinical and demographic metadata varied by source and participant and was provided uncurated.

At one collaborating source in Seattle, patients were enrolled during active infection and were followed longitudinally through the course of disease. The collaborating institutions used their own protocols to collect whole blood in K2EDTA tubes. For TCRbeta analysis, collaborators shipped samples in one of three forms: frozen whole blood, isolated PBMCs, or DNA extracted from either of those sample types. Sequencing input: peripheral blood. The sequence came from a woman aged 30 to 39 with COVID-19, enrolled during active disease. This receptor chain uses TRBV7-9 and TRBJ2-1, with TRBD2 matching 8 junction bases. The CDR3 has the sequence CASSLRREVGGYEQFF. The bases are TGTGCCAGCAGCTTACGGCGGGAGGTTGGGGGTTATGAGCAGTTCTTC.